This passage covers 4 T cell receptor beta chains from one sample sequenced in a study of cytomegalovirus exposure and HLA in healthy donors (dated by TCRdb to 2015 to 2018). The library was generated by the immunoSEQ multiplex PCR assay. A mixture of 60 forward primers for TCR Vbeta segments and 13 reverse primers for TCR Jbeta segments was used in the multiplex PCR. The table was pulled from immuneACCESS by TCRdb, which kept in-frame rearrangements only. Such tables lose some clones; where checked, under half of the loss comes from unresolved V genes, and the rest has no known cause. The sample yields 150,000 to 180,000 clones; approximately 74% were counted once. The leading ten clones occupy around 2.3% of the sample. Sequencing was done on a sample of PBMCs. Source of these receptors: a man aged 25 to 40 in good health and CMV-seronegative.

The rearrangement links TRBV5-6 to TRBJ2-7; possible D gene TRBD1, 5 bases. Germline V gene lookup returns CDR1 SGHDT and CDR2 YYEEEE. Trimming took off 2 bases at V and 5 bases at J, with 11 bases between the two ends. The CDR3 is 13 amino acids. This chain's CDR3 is CASSFGRGNEQYF. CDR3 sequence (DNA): TGTGCCAGCAGCTTCGGTAGGGGAAACGAGCAGTACTTC.

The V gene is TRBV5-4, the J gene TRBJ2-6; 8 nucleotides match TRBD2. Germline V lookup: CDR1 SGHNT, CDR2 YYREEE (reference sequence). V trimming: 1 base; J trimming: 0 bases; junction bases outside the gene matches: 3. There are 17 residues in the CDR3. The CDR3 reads CASSLPAGASGANVLTF. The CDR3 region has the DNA TGTGCCAGCAGCTTGCCAGCGGGAGCCTCTGGGGCCAACGTCCTGACTTTC.

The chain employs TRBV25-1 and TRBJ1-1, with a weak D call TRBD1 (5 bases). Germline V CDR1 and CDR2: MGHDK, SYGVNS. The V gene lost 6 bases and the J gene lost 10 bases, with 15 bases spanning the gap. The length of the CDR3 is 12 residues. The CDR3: CASSSGVGGAFF. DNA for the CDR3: TGTGCCAGCAGCTCCGGGGTGGGGGGAGCTTTCTTT.

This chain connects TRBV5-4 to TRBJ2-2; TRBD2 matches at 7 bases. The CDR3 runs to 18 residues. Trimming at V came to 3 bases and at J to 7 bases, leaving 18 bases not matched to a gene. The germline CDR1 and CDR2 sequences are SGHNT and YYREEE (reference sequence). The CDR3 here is CASSSAQGGAAVGGELFF. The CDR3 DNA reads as TGTGCCAGCAGCTCCGCCCAGGGAGGGGCCGCGGTAGGCGGGGAGCTGTTTTTT.